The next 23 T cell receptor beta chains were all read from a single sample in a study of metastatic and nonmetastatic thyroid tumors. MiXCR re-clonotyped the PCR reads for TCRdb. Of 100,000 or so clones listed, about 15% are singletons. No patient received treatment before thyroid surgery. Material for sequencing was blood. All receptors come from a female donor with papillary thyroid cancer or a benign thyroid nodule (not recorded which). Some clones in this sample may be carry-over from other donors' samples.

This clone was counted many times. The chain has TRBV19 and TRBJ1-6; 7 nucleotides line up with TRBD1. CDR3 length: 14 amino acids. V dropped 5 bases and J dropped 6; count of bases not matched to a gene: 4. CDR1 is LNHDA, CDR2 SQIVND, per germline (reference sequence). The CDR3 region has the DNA TGTGCCAGTAGTGGACAGGCCTTTAATTCACCCCTCCACTTT. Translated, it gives CASSGQAFNSPLHF.

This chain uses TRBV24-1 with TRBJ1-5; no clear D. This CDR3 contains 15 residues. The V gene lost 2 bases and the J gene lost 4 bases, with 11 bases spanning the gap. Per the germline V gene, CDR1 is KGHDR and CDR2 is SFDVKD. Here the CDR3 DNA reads TGTGCCACCAGTGATTACATGTGGGCAAATCAGCCCCAGCATTTT. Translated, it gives CATSDYMWANQPQHF.

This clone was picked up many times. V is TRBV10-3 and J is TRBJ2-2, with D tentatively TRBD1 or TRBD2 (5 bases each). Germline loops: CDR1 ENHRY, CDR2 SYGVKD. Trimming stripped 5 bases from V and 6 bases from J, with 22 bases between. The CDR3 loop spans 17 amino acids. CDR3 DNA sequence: TGTGCCATCAGTTCCCGGGACGCCCGCGAAGGGGCCGGGGAGCTGTTTTTT. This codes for CAISSRDAREGAGELFF.

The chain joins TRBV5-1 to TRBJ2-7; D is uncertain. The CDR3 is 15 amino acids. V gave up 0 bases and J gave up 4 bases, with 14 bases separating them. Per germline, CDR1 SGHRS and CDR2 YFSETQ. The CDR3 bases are TGCGCCAGCAGCTTGGGCCCCGAGAACCCATACGAGCAGTACTTC. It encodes CASSLGPENPYEQYF.

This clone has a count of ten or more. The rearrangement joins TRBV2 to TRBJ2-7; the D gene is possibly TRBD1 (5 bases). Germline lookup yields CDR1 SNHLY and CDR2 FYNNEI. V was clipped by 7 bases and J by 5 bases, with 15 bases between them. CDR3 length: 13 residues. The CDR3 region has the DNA TGTGCCAGCACCCCCCAGGGTACCCACGAGCAGTACTTC. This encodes CASTPQGTHEQYF.

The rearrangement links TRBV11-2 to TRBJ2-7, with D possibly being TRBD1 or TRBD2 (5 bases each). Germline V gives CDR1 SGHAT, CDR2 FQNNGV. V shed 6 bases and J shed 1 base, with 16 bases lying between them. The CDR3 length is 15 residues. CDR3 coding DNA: TGTGCCAGCAGACCCGGGACCTCCCTATCCTACGAGCAGTACTTC. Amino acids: CASRPGTSLSYEQYF.

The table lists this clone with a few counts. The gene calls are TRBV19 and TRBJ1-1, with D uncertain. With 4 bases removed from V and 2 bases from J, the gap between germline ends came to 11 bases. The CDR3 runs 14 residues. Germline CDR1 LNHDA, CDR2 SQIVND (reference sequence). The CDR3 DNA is TGTGCCAGTAGTACACCAACGGAAAACACTGAAGCTTTCTTT. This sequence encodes CASSTPTENTEAFF.

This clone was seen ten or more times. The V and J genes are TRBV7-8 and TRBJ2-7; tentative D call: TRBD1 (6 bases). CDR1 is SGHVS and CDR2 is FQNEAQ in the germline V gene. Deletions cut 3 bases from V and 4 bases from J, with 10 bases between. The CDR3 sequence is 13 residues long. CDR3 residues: CASSLLGQYEQYF. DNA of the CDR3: TGTGCCAGCAGCTTGTTGGGACAATACGAGCAGTACTTC.

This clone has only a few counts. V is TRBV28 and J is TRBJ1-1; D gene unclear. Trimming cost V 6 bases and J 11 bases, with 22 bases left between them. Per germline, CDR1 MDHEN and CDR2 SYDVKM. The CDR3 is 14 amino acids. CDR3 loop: CASSPHPHIVRAFF. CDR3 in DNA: TGTGCCAGCAGCCCCCACCCCCATATCGTGCGGGCTTTCTTT. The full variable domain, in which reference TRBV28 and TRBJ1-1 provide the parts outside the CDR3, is DVKVTQSSRYLVKRTGEKVFLECVQDMDHENMFWYRQDPGLGLRLIYFSYDVKMKEKGDIPEGYSVSREKKERFSLILESASTNQTSMYLCASSPHPHIVRAFFGQGTRLTVV.

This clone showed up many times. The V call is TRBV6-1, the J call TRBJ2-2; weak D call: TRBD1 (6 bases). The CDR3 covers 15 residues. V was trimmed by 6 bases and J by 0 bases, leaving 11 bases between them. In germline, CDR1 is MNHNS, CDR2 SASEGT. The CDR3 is CASSSRTANTGELFF. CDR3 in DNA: TGTGCCAGCAGCTCTAGGACAGCGAACACCGGGGAGCTGTTTTTT.

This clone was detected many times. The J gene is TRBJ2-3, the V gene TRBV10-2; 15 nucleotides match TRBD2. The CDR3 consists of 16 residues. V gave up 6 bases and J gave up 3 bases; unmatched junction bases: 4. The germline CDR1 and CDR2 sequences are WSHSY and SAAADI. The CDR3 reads CASRGTSGGITDTQYF. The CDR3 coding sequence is TGCGCCAGCAGAGGGACTAGCGGGGGGATAACAGATACGCAGTATTTT.

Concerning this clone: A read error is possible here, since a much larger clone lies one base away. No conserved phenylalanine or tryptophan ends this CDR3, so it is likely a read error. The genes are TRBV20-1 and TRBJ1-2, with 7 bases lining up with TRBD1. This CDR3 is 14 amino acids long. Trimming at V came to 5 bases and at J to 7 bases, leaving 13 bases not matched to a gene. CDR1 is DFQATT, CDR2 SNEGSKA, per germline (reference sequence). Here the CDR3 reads CSAGGPQGIGGYTL. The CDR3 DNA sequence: TGCAGTGCTGGGGGCCCACAGGGGATCGGTGGCTACACCTTA.

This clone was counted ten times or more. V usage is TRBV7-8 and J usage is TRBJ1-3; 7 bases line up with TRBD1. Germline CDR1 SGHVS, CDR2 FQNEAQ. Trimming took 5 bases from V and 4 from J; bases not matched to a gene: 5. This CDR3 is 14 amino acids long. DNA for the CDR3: TGTGCCAGCAGCCTAACAGGGGTGGGAAACACCATATATTTT. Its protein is CASSLTGVGNTIYF.

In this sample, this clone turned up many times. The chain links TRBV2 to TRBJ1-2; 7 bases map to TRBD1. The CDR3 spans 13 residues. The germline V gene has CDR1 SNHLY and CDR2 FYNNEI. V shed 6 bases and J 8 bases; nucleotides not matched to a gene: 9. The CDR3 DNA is TGTGCCAGCAGCGCAACAGGGGCGGGGGGCTACACCTTC. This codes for CASSATGAGGYTF.

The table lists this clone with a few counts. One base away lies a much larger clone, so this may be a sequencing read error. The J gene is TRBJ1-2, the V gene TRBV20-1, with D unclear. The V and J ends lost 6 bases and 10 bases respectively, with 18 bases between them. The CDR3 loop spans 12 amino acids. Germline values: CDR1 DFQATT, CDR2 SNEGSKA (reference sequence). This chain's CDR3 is CSAHLSEWVYTF. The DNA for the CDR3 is TGCAGTGCCCACCTTTCGGAATGGGTCTACACCTTC.

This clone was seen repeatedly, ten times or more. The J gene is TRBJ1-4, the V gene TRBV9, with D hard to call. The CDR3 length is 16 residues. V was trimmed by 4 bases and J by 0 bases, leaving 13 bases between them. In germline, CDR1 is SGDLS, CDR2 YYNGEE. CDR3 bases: TGTGCCAGCAGCCCGTCGGGGTCTTCAACTAATGAAAAACTGTTTTTT. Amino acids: CASSPSGSSTNEKLFF.

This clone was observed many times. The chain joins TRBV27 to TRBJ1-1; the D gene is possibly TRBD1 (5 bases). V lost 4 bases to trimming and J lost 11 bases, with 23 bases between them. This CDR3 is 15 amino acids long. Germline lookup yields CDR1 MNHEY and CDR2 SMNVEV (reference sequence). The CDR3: CASSSQNPGTDAAFF. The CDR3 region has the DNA TGTGCCAGCAGTTCGCAGAATCCCGGGACCGATGCCGCTTTCTTT.

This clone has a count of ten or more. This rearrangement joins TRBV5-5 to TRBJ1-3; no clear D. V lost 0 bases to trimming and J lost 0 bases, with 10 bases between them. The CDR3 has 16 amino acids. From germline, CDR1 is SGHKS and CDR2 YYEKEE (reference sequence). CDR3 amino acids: CASSLDSLSSGNTIYF. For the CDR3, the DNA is TGTGCCAGCAGCTTGGACAGCCTGAGCTCTGGAAACACCATATATTTT.

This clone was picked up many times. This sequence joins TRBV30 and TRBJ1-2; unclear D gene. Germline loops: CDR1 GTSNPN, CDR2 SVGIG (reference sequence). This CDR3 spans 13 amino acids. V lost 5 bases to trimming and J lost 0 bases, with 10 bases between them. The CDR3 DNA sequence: TGTGCCTGGGTGCGGGCTTCTAACTATGGCTACACCTTC. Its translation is CAWVRASNYGYTF.

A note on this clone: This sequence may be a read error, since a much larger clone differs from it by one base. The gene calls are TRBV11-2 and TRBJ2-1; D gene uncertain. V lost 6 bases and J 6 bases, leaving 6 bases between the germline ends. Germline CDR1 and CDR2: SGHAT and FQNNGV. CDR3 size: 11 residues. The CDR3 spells CASRSTNEQFF. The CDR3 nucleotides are TGTGCCAGCAGATCCACCAATGAGCAGTTCTTC. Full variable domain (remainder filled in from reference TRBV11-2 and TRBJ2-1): EAGVAQSPRYKIIEKRQSVAFWCNPISGHATLYWYQQILGQGPKLLIQFQNNGVVDDSQLPKDRFSAERLKGVDSTLKIQPAKLEDSAVYLCASRSTNEQFFGPGTRLTVL.

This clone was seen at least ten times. The CDR3: CAITRDRDYGYTF. CDR3 DNA: TGTGCCATCACCAGGGACAGGGACTATGGCTACACCTTC. The rearrangement links TRBV10-3 to TRBJ1-2; 9 bases align to TRBD1. The CDR3 has 13 amino acids. J was trimmed by 3 bases and V by 7 bases; bases with no gene match: 3. CDR1 is ENHRY and CDR2 is SYGVKD in the germline V gene.

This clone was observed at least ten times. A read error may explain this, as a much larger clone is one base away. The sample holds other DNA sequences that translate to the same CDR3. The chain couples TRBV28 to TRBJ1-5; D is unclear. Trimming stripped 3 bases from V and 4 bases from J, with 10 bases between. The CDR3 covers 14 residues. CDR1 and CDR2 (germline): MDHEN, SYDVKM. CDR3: CASSLGMGNQPQHF. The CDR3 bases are TGTGCCAGCAGTTTGGGGATGGGGAATCAGCCCCAGCATTTT.

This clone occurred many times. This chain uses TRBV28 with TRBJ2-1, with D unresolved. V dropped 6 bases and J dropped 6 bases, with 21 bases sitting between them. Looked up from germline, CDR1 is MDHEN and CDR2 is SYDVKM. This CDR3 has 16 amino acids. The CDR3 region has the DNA TGTGCCAGCAGCCCCCACCGGGTCCAGCTCGGCAATGAGCAGTTCTTC. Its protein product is CASSPHRVQLGNEQFF.